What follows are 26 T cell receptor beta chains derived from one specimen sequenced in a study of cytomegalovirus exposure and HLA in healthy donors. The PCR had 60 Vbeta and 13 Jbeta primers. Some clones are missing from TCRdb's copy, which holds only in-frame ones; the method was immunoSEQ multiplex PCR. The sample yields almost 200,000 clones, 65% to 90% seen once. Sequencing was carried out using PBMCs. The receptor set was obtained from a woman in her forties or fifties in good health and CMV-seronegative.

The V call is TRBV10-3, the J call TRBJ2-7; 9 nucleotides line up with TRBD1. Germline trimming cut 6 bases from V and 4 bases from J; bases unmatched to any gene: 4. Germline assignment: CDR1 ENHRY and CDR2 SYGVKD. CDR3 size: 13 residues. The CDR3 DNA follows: TGTGCCATCAGCTTTGGACAGGGGTACGAGCAGTACTTC. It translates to CAISFGQGYEQYF.

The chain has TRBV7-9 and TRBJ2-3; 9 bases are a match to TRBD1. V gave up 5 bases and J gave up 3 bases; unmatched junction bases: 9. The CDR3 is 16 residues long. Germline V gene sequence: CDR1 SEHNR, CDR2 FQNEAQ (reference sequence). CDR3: CASSPPGQGLTDTQYF. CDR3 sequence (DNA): TGTGCCAGCAGCCCCCCGGGACAGGGTTTGACAGATACGCAGTATTTT.

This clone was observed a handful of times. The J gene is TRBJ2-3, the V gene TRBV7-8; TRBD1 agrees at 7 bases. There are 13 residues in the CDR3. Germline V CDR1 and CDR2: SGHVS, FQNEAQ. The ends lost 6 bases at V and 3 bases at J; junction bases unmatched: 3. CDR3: CASRGRGTDTQYF. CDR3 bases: TGTGCCAGCAGAGGCAGGGGGACAGATACGCAGTATTTT.

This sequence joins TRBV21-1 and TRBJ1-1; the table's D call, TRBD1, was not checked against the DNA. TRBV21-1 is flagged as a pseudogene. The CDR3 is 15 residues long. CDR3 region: CASSKVGEENTEAFF. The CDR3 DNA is TGTGCCAGCAGCAAAGTGGGCGAAGAGAACACTGAAGCTTTCTTT.

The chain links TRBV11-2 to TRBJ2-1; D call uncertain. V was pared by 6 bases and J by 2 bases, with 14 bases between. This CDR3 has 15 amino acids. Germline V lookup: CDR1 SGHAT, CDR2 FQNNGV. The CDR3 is CASSDTVKAYNEQFF. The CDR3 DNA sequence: TGTGCCAGCAGTGACACGGTTAAGGCCTACAATGAGCAGTTCTTC.

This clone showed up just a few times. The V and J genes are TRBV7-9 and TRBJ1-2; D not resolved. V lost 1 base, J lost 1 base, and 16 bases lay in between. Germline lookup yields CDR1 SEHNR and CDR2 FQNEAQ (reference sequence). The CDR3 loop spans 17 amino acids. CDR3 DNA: TGTGCCAGCAGCTTAGGGTCTTACAAAATTATTAACTATGGCTACACCTTC. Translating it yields CASSLGSYKIINYGYTF.

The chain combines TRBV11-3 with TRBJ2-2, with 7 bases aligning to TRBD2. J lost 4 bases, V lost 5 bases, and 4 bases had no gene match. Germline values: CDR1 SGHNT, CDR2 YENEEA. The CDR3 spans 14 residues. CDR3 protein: CASSGGTITGELFF. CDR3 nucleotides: TGTGCCAGCAGCGGAGGGACTATCACCGGGGAGCTGTTTTTT.

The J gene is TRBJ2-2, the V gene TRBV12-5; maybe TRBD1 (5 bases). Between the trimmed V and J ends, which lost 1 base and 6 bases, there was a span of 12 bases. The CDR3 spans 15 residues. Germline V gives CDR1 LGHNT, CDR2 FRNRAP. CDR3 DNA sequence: TGTGCTAGTGGTTTGGCGACAGTTTTACCCGGGGAGCTGTTTTTT. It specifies CASGLATVLPGELFF.

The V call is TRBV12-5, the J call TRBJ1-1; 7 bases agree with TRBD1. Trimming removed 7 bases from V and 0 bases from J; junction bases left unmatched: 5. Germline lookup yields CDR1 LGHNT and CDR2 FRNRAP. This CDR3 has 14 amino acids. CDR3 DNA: TGTGCTAGTGCCCCCAGGGGGATGAACACTGAAGCTTTCTTT. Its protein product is CASAPRGMNTEAFF.

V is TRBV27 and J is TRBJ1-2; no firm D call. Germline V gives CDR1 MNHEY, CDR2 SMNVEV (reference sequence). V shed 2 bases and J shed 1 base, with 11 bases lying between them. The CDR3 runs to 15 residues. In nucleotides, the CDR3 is TGTGCCAGCAGTTTAAGGGCAGGAGGTAACTATGGCTACACCTTC. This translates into CASSLRAGGNYGYTF.

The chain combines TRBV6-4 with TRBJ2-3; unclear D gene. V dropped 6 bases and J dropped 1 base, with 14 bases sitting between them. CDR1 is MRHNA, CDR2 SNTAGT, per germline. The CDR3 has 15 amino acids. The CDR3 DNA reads TGTGCCAGCAGCGCTACCGGTCCGGGCACAGATACGCAGTATTTT. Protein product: CASSATGPGTDTQYF.

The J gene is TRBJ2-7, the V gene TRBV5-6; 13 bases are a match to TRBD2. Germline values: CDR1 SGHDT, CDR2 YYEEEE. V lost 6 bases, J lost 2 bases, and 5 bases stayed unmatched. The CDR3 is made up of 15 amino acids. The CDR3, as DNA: TGTGCCAGCACCTCTGGACTAGCGGGAGCCTACGAGCAGTACTTC. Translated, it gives CASTSGLAGAYEQYF.

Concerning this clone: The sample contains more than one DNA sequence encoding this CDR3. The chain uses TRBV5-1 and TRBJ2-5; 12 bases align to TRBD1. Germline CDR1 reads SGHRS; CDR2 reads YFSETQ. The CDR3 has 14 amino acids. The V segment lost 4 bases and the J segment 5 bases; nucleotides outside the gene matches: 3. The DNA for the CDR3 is TGCGCCAGCAGCCCGGGACAGGGGGCCGAGACCCAGTACTTC. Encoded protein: CASSPGQGAETQYF.

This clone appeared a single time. The CDR3 is CASRPDRAAMMEKLFF. CDR3 DNA sequence: TGTGCCAGCAGACCCGACAGGGCCGCAATGATGGAAAAACTGTTTTTT. The V and J genes are TRBV6-6 and TRBJ1-4; 7 nucleotides match TRBD1. The CDR3 runs 16 residues. J lost 8 bases, V lost 6 bases, and 15 bases had no gene match. Germline values: CDR1 MNHNY, CDR2 SVGAGI (reference sequence).

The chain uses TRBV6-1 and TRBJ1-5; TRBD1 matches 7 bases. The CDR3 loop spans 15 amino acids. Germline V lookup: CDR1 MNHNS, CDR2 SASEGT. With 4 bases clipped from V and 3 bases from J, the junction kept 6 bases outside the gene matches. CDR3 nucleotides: TGTGCCAGCAGTGCCCAACAGGGGACCAATCAGCCCCAGCATTTT. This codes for CASSAQQGTNQPQHF.

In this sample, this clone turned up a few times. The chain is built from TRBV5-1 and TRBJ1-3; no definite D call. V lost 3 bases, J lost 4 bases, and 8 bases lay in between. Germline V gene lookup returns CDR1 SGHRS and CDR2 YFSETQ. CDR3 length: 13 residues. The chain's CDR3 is CASSSDGGNTIYF. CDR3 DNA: TGCGCCAGCAGCTCCGACGGGGGAAACACCATATATTTT. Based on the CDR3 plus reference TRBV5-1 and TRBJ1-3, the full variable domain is KAGVTQTPRYLIKTRGQQVTLSCSPISGHRSVSWYQQTPGQGLQFLFEYFSETQRNKGNFPGRFSGRQFSNSRSEMNVSTLELGDSALYLCASSSDGGNTIYFGEGSWLTVV.

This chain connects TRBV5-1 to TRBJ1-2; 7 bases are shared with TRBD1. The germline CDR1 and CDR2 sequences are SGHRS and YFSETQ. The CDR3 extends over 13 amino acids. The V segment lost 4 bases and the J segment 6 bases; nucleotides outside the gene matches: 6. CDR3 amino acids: CASSPGRGDGYTF. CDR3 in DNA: TGCGCCAGCAGCCCAGGCAGGGGGGATGGCTACACCTTC.

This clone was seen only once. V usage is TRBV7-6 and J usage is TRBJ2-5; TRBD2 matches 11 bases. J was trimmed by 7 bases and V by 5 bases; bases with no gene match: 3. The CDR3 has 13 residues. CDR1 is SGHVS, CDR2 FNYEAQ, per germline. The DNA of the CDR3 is TGTGCCAGCAGCCCCGGGACTAGCGGGACCCAGTACTTC. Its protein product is CASSPGTSGTQYF.

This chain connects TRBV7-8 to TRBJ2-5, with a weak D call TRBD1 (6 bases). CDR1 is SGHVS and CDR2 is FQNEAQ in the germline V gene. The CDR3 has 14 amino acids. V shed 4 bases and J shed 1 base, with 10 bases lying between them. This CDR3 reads CASSSGTRQETQYF. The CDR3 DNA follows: TGTGCCAGCAGCTCAGGGACACGCCAAGAGACCCAGTACTTC.

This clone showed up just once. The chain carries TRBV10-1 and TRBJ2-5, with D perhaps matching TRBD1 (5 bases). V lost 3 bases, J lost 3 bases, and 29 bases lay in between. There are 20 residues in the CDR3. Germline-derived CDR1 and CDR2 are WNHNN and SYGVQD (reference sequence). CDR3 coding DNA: TGCGCCAGCAGTGACAGGGCAGCAGAGTTGACATGTGGAGAGGAAGAGACCCAGTACTTC. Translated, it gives CASSDRAAELTCGEEETQYF.

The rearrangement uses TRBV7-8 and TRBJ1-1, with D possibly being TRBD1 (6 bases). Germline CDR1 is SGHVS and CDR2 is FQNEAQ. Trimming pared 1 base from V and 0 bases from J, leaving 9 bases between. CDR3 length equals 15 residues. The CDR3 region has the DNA TGTGCCAGCAGCTTAGTGGGGGCGATGAACACTGAAGCTTTCTTT. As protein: CASSLVGAMNTEAFF.

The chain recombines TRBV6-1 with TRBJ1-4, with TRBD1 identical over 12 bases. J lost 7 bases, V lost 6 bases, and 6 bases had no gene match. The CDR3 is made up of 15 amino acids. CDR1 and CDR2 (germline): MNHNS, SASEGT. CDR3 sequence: CASSGTGGTGEKLFF. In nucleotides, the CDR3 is TGTGCCAGCAGCGGGACAGGGGGCACGGGTGAAAAACTGTTTTTT.

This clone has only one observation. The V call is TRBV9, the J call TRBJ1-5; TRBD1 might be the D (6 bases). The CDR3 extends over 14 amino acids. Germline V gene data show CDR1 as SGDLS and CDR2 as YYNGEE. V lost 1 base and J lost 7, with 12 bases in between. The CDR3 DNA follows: TGTGCCAGCAGCGTAAACAGGGAACAACAGCCCCAGCATTTT. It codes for CASSVNREQQPQHF.

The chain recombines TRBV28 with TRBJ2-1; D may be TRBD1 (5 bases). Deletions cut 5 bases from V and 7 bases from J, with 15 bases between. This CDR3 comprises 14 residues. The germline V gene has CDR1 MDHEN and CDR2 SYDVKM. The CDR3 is CASSLPGRVNEQFF. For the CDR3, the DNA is TGTGCCAGCAGTCTCCCCGGCAGGGTGAATGAGCAGTTCTTC.

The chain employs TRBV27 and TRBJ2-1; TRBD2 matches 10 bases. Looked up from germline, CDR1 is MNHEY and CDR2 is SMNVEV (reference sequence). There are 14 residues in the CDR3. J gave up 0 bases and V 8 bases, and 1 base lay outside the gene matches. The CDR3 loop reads CASSSGSSYNEQFF. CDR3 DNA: TGTGCCAGCTCTAGCGGGAGCTCCTACAATGAGCAGTTCTTC.

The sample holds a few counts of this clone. The CDR3 region is CASSRTSGTLYNEQFF. CDR3 in DNA: TGTGCCAGCAGTCGGACTAGCGGGACCCTATACAATGAGCAGTTCTTC. The chain carries TRBV6-4 and TRBJ2-1; 12 bases match TRBD2. This CDR3 has 16 residues. In germline, CDR1 is MRHNA, CDR2 SNTAGT. The J segment lost 4 bases and the V segment lost 5 bases, leaving 6 bases of the junction unmatched.